This entry lists 20 T cell receptor beta chains sequenced from one sample in a study of CD8+ T cells in alopecia areata. This sample's treatment: oral pan-JAK inhibitor, 5-10 mg twice daily. The authors extracted RNA and reverse transcribed it into cDNA as the sequencing template. The data were produced by immunoSEQ multiplex PCR, yet TCRdb's version contains in-frame clones alone and is incomplete. The sample lists around 200,000 clones; 50% to 60% were seen once. The sample in question was CD4+ T cells sorted from blood, obtained at week 4, from a patient treated with tofacitinib. The receptors were sampled from a human donor with alopecia areata.

This chain joins TRBV11-2 and TRBJ2-3, with 8 nucleotides matching TRBD1. CDR3 length equals 14 residues. Looked up from germline, CDR1 is SGHAT and CDR2 is FQNNGV. Losses at the gene ends were 3 bases for V and 3 bases for J; bases not matched to a gene: 2. Written as DNA, the CDR3 is TGTGCCAGCAGCTTTGACAGGGGAACAGATACGCAGTATTTT. Protein product: CASSFDRGTDTQYF.

This clone was seen a few times. CDR3 amino acids: CASSLDGIGSNEQFF. The CDR3 nucleotides are TGTGCCAGCAGCTTAGATGGGATAGGTTCCAATGAGCAGTTCTTC. The chain is built from TRBV7-9 and TRBJ2-1, with no clear D. V shed 1 base and J shed 6 bases, with 13 bases lying between them. Looked up from germline, CDR1 is SEHNR and CDR2 is FQNEAQ (reference sequence). CDR3 length equals 15 residues.

Notes on this clone: The same CDR3 can be traced to other DNA sequences in this sample. The V call is TRBV29-1, the J call TRBJ1-4; the D is unclear. The V gene lost 4 bases and the J gene lost 5 bases, with 11 bases spanning the gap. CDR1 and CDR2 from the germline V gene are SQVTM and ANQGSEA. The CDR3 sequence is 13 residues long. The CDR3: CSVVGGPNEKLFF. CDR3 in DNA: TGCAGCGTTGTGGGAGGGCCCAATGAAAAACTGTTTTTT.

This clone was seen just once. This chain uses TRBV5-1 with TRBJ2-7, with 9 bases matching TRBD1. The CDR3 totals 15 residues. The ends lost 4 bases at V and 4 bases at J; junction bases unmatched: 9. CDR1 is SGHRS, CDR2 YFSETQ, per germline. The CDR3 loop is CASSIQGDRAYEQYF. CDR3 bases: TGCGCCAGCAGCATCCAGGGGGACAGGGCTTACGAGCAGTACTTC.

The genes are TRBV4-2 and TRBJ2-3; 12 positions match TRBD2. This CDR3 region has 17 residues. J was trimmed by 0 bases and V by 0 bases; bases with no gene match: 1. Per germline, CDR1 LGHNA and CDR2 YNFKEQ. The CDR3 DNA is TGTGCCAGCAGCCAAGATCTAGCGGGAGGGAGCACAGATACGCAGTATTTT. Translating gives CASSQDLAGGSTDTQYF.

The chain links TRBV7-9 to TRBJ1-2, with a tentative D call TRBD1 (5 bases). Germline V gene lookup returns CDR1 SEHNR and CDR2 FQNEAQ (reference sequence). CDR3 length: 15 amino acids. The ends were cut back, 5 bases at V and 4 bases at J, with 17 bases in the middle. The CDR3 DNA is TGTGCCAGCAGCCCGAACCCAGGGAGGCCCTATGGCTACACCTTC. Its protein product is CASSPNPGRPYGYTF. Together with reference TRBV7-9 and TRBJ1-2, the CDR3 gives the full variable domain: DTGVSQNPRHKITKRGQNVTFRCDPISEHNRLYWYRQTLGQGPEFLTYFQNEAQLEKSRLLSDRFSAERPKGSFSTLEIQRTEQGDSAMYLCASSPNPGRPYGYTFGSGTRLTVV.

This chain uses TRBV7-2 with TRBJ2-3; D is ambiguous. The CDR3 is made up of 12 amino acids. V dropped 5 bases and J dropped 6 bases, with 9 bases sitting between them. CDR1 and CDR2 (germline): SGHTA, FQGNSA. CDR3 sequence reads: CASSPTLDTQYF. The CDR3 DNA is TGTGCCAGCAGCCCTACCCTGGATACGCAGTATTTT.

The rearrangement joins TRBV7-9 to TRBJ1-2; 8 nucleotides align to TRBD1. The germline V gene has CDR1 SEHNR and CDR2 FQNEAQ (reference sequence). The CDR3 has 15 amino acids. Trimming removed 8 bases from V and 4 bases from J; junction bases left unmatched: 12. The CDR3 sequence: CASQAWAGGPYGYTF. Here the CDR3 DNA reads TGTGCCAGCCAAGCTTGGGCAGGGGGCCCCTATGGCTACACCTTC.

The chain joins TRBV7-9 to TRBJ2-1; D perhaps matches TRBD1 (5 bases). CDR3 length equals 14 residues. Per the germline V gene, CDR1 is SEHNR and CDR2 is FQNEAQ (reference sequence). The ends were cut back, 5 bases at V and 2 bases at J, with 10 bases in the middle. CDR3 DNA: TGTGCCAGCAGCCCCAGGGTTACCTACAATGAGCAGTTCTTC. Encoded protein: CASSPRVTYNEQFF. Combining the CDR3 with reference TRBV7-9 and TRBJ2-1 gives the whole variable domain DTGVSQNPRHKITKRGQNVTFRCDPISEHNRLYWYRQTLGQGPEFLTYFQNEAQLEKSRLLSDRFSAERPKGSFSTLEIQRTEQGDSAMYLCASSPRVTYNEQFFGPGTRLTVL.

The chain couples TRBV29-1 to TRBJ1-2; the D is unclear. The ends were cut back, 4 bases at V and 0 bases at J, with 9 bases in the middle. There are 13 residues in the CDR3. CDR1 is SQVTM and CDR2 is ANQGSEA in the germline V gene. The CDR3 DNA reads as TGCAGCGTTGGACGGGGAGCTAACTATGGCTACACCTTC. Its translation is CSVGRGANYGYTF.

This clone has ten or more counts. J is TRBJ2-2 and V is TRBV19; D is tentatively TRBD1 or TRBD2 (5 bases each). V gave up 9 bases and J gave up 5 bases, with 19 bases separating them. CDR3 length: 15 amino acids. Germline V gene sequence: CDR1 LNHDA, CDR2 SQIVND (reference sequence). The CDR3 bases are TGTGCCAGCTCAACAGGCGCTGGGAGAACCGGGGAGCTGTTTTTT. As protein: CASSTGAGRTGELFF.

The chain couples TRBV27 to TRBJ1-4; 7 positions agree with TRBD1. Trimming took 6 bases from V and 8 from J; bases not matched to a gene: 9. Germline V gives CDR1 MNHEY, CDR2 SMNVEV (reference sequence). This CDR3 comprises 14 residues. The CDR3 DNA is TGTGCCAGCAGCCAAACAGGGGCCGTAGAAAAACTGTTTTTT. Translated, it gives CASSQTGAVEKLFF.

This clone was counted between two and nine times. This chain uses TRBV6-4 with TRBJ1-5; no clear D. Deletions cut 6 bases from V and 2 bases from J, with 11 bases between. The length of the CDR3 is 14 residues. Germline-derived CDR1 and CDR2 are MRHNA and SNTAGT. The CDR3 DNA is TGTGCCAGCAGCAAGGACGGAGGCAATCAGCCCCAGCATTTT. This gives the protein CASSKDGGNQPQHF.

This clone was seen a handful of times. J is TRBJ1-1 and V is TRBV29-1, with no clear D. This CDR3 is 12 amino acids long. CDR1 SQVTM and CDR2 ANQGSEA come from the germline V gene. The V end lost 6 bases, the J end lost 5 bases, and 13 bases lay between the germline ends. CDR3 bases: TGCAGCGTGGCCCTGGGGAGAACTGAAGCTTTCTTT. Protein sequence: CSVALGRTEAFF.

The chain couples TRBV11-2 to TRBJ1-5; D might be TRBD1 (5 bases). CDR1 and CDR2 from the germline V gene are SGHAT and FQNNGV. Trimming removed 5 bases at V and 4 bases at J, with 12 bases between. This CDR3 spans 14 amino acids. The CDR3 DNA reads TGTGCCAGCAGCCCACCGGGGGTAAATCAGCCCCAGCATTTT. Its protein product is CASSPPGVNQPQHF.

This rearrangement joins TRBV27 to TRBJ2-3; 14 bases are a match to TRBD2. Germline V gene lookup returns CDR1 MNHEY and CDR2 SMNVEV (reference sequence). The CDR3 contains 20 residues. V lost 6 bases to trimming and J lost 1 base; unmatched junction nucleotides: 15. CDR3 in DNA: TGTGCCAGCAGGTTTCGTATGACTAGCGGGAGGGAGGAGGGCACAGATACGCAGTATTTT. The encoded protein is CASRFRMTSGREEGTDTQYF.

The chain is built from TRBV6-5 and TRBJ1-5; D gene ambiguous. Germline CDR1 MNHEY, CDR2 SVGAGI. The CDR3 runs to 12 residues. The ends were cut back, 5 bases at V and 7 bases at J, with 9 bases in the middle. This CDR3 reads CASSTGLQPQHF. The DNA for the CDR3 is TGTGCCAGCAGTACTGGGCTGCAGCCCCAGCATTTT.

The genes are TRBV30 and TRBJ2-5; 8 bases agree with TRBD1. CDR1 is GTSNPN and CDR2 is SVGIG in the germline V gene (reference sequence). This CDR3 has 14 residues. With 2 bases clipped from V and 5 bases from J, the junction kept 7 bases outside the gene matches. CDR3 DNA: TGTGCCTGGAGTCTCGACAGGGGCAGGGAGACCCAGTACTTC. Translation gives CAWSLDRGRETQYF.

The chain joins TRBV7-3 to TRBJ2-1, with TRBD1 identical over 9 bases. Trimming took 5 bases from V and 5 from J; bases not matched to a gene: 13. CDR3 size: 17 residues. From germline, CDR1 is SGHTA and CDR2 FQGTGA. The CDR3 DNA is TGTGCCAGCAGCGCACTCGCGCGGGACAGGGCAAACAATGAGCAGTTCTTC. Amino acids: CASSALARDRANNEQFF.

The chain recombines TRBV7-2 with TRBJ1-1; no reliable D call. CDR1 and CDR2 (germline): SGHTA, FQGNSA. Trimming pared 5 bases from V and 6 bases from J, leaving 13 bases between. CDR3 size: 13 residues. The CDR3 region is CASSPGWSPEAFF. In DNA, the CDR3 is TGTGCCAGCAGCCCTGGGTGGAGCCCTGAAGCTTTCTTT.